The 24 T cell receptor beta chains given below trace back to one sample, sequenced in a study of Ad26.COV2.S vaccination and SARS-CoV-2 variants. Treatment here: about 20 received Ad26.COV2.S at low or high dose, single or two shots; 5 received placebo; per-sample allocation not given. Material that was analyzed had been drawn on day 63 after the first vaccine or placebo injection. Clones were read by immunoSEQ multiplex PCR, and TCRdb kept only the in-frame ones, dropping some. The data contain 400,000 to 500,000 clones, 88% of them seen just once; the ten biggest clones take up 3.6%. The sample in question was peripheral blood, obtained in a trial of Ad26.COV2.S vaccine versus placebo. The source is a person between 18 and 65 years old who received the Ad26.COV2.S COVID-19 vaccine or a placebo.

The chain links TRBV19 to TRBJ2-1; 7 positions agree with TRBD1. V lost 3 bases and J lost 0; bases outside the gene matches: 2. CDR1 LNHDA and CDR2 SQIVND come from the germline V gene (reference sequence). The CDR3 covers 15 residues. The CDR3 sequence is CASSMGQSSYNEQFF. The DNA of the CDR3 is TGTGCCAGTAGTATGGGACAGAGCTCCTACAATGAGCAGTTCTTC.

In this sample, this clone turned up once. The chain has TRBV28 and TRBJ1-4; 8 bases agree with TRBD1. V was clipped by 8 bases and J by 7 bases; unmatched bases: 3. CDR3 size: 12 residues. CDR1 and CDR2 (germline): MDHEN, SYDVKM. The DNA of the CDR3 is TGTGCCAGCGACAGGGGCAGTGAAAAACTGTTTTTT. It translates to CASDRGSEKLFF.

The V gene is TRBV28, the J gene TRBJ2-7; 10 nucleotides match TRBD1. The length of the CDR3 is 18 residues. Trimming at V came to 5 bases and at J to 5 bases, leaving 18 bases not matched to a gene. Per germline, CDR1 MDHEN and CDR2 SYDVKM. The CDR3 region is CASSDRGRRINKANEQYF. In DNA form, the CDR3 reads TGTGCCAGCAGTGACAGGGGGCGTCGCATCAATAAGGCGAACGAGCAGTACTTC.

This chain links TRBV2 with TRBJ1-4; 7 bases agree with TRBD1. J gave up 7 bases and V 6 bases, and 8 bases lay outside the gene matches. Germline loops: CDR1 SNHLY, CDR2 FYNNEI. The CDR3 sequence is 14 residues long. CDR3 coding DNA: TGTGCCAGCAGCGCTGACAGGGCGGGTGAAAAACTGTTTTTT. Protein sequence: CASSADRAGEKLFF.

The chain couples TRBV9 to TRBJ2-2, with 8 positions matching TRBD1. Germline CDR1 SGDLS, CDR2 YYNGEE. There are 16 residues in the CDR3. J was trimmed by 4 bases and V by 0 bases; bases with no gene match: 5. In DNA form, the CDR3 reads TGTGCCAGCAGCGTAGCTAGGACAGGGAGCACCGGGGAGCTGTTTTTT. This codes for CASSVARTGSTGELFF.

The CDR3 reads CATSDRGSKGSGNTIYF. The CDR3 bases are TGTGCCACCTCGGACAGGGGATCCAAGGGGTCTGGAAACACCATATATTTT. This chain connects TRBV28 to TRBJ1-3; TRBD1 aligns across 9 bases. The CDR3 is 17 residues long. Germline lookup yields CDR1 MDHEN and CDR2 SYDVKM. The V and J ends lost 10 bases and 1 base, in that order; junction bases with no gene match: 14.

The chain carries TRBV5-6 and TRBJ1-1; TRBD1 matches at 8 bases. In germline, CDR1 is SGHDT, CDR2 YYEEEE. With 4 bases clipped from V and 1 base from J, the junction kept 15 bases outside the gene matches. CDR3 length: 18 residues. The CDR3 loop reads CASSPVRGRTLGNTEAFF. In nucleotides, the CDR3 is TGTGCCAGCAGCCCAGTCAGGGGGCGAACCTTGGGGAACACTGAAGCTTTCTTT.

The chain carries TRBV4-3 and TRBJ1-5; D unclear. Germline V gene lookup returns CDR1 LGHNA and CDR2 YSLEER. The CDR3 is 13 amino acids. Trimming stripped 1 base from V and 5 bases from J, with 6 bases between. The CDR3 nucleotides read TGCGCCAGCAGCCAAGCCCCCCATCAGCCCCAGCATTTT. It is translated as CASSQAPHQPQHF.

The chain joins TRBV28 to TRBJ2-6, with 12 bases that match TRBD1. The germline gives CDR1 MDHEN, CDR2 SYDVKM. This CDR3 comprises 18 residues. With 4 bases clipped from V and 4 bases from J, the junction kept 8 bases outside the gene matches. The CDR3 nucleotides read TGTGCCAGCAGTTCGCCCGGGACAGGGGGCCCAGGGGCCAACGTCCTGACTTTC. This sequence encodes CASSSPGTGGPGANVLTF.

CDR3 loop: CASSGQGVYGYTF. The CDR3 DNA reads as TGTGCCAGCAGCGGACAGGGGGTCTATGGCTACACCTTC. The chain carries TRBV2 and TRBJ1-2, with 10 nucleotides matching TRBD1. CDR3 size: 13 residues. Per the germline V gene, CDR1 is SNHLY and CDR2 is FYNNEI. J gave up 4 bases and V 6 bases, and 2 bases lay outside the gene matches.

CDR3 residues: CASRGGGGTYEQYF. The CDR3 nucleotides are TGTGCCTCACGGGGAGGCGGGGGCACCTACGAGCAGTACTTC. This chain links TRBV19 with TRBJ2-7; D may be TRBD2 (7 bases). Germline lookup yields CDR1 LNHDA and CDR2 SQIVND (reference sequence). The CDR3 totals 14 residues. The V end lost 11 bases, the J end lost 2 bases, and 19 bases lay between the germline ends.

This chain joins TRBV4-2 and TRBJ2-7, with no clear D. Germline CDR1 and CDR2: LGHNA and YNFKEQ. Deletions cut 0 bases from V and 2 bases from J, with 5 bases between. The length of the CDR3 is 13 residues. As DNA, the CDR3 is TGTGCCAGCAGCCAAGATCAGACCTACGAGCAGTACTTC. The encoded protein is CASSQDQTYEQYF.

V is TRBV30 and J is TRBJ2-1, with TRBD2 matching over 7 bases. The CDR3 is 15 amino acids. Germline V CDR1 and CDR2: GTSNPN, SVGIG (reference sequence). V was clipped by 4 bases and J by 3 bases; unmatched bases: 9. CDR3 coding DNA: TGTGCCTGGACCCACCGGAGCGGGGTCTACAATGAGCAGTTCTTC. Translated, it gives CAWTHRSGVYNEQFF.

This rearrangement joins TRBV27 to TRBJ2-7, with TRBD1 identical over 8 bases. Germline V gives CDR1 MNHEY, CDR2 SMNVEV (reference sequence). The V gene end was trimmed by 5 bases and the J gene end by 2 bases; junction bases not matched to a gene: 8. This CDR3 has 15 amino acids. The CDR3 DNA follows: TGTGCCAGCAGTCAGAGGACAGGGTTCCCCTACGAGCAGTACTTC. Its translation: CASSQRTGFPYEQYF.

The gene calls are TRBV7-6 and TRBJ2-7, with TRBD2 as a possible D gene (7 bases). Germline CDR1 reads SGHVS; CDR2 reads FNYEAQ. The ends were cut back, 1 base at V and 4 bases at J, with 11 bases in the middle. The CDR3 spans 14 residues. Here the CDR3 reads CASSLGGGWYEQYF. CDR3 nucleotides: TGTGCCAGCAGCTTAGGGGGGGGCTGGTACGAGCAGTACTTC.

In this sample, this clone turned up once. The gene calls are TRBV9 and TRBJ2-2; 9 nucleotides match TRBD1. The trim removed 3 bases at V and 5 bases at J, leaving 8 bases unmatched. In germline, CDR1 is SGDLS, CDR2 YYNGEE. The CDR3 is made up of 16 amino acids. The chain's CDR3 is CASSATGGRGTGELFF. The CDR3 DNA is TGTGCCAGCAGCGCTACAGGGGGCCGGGGGACCGGGGAGCTGTTTTTT.

This clone was detected once. The rearrangement joins TRBV11-2 to TRBJ2-1; 7 bases match TRBD2. The junction had 4 bases not matched to a gene; V was cut back by 1 base and J by 7 bases. The length of the CDR3 is 14 residues. CDR1 and CDR2 from the germline V gene are SGHAT and FQNNGV. The CDR3 DNA is TGTGCCAGCAGCTTAGGGAGTAGCGGGAATGAGCAGTTCTTC. As protein: CASSLGSSGNEQFF.

V gene TRBV30 combines with J gene TRBJ2-5; D might be TRBD1 or TRBD2, each matching 5 bases. The CDR3 runs to 14 residues. V gave up 2 bases and J gave up 5 bases, with 15 bases separating them. The germline V gene has CDR1 GTSNPN and CDR2 SVGIG (reference sequence). DNA of the CDR3: TGTGCCTGGAGTTTTGGGGGTACCTCCGAGACCCAGTACTTC. This encodes CAWSFGGTSETQYF. The complete variable domain, with remaining parts taken from reference TRBV30 and TRBJ2-5, reads SQTIHQWPATLVQPVGSPLSLECTVEGTSNPNLYWYRQAAGRGLQLLFYSVGIGQISSEVPQNLSASRPQDRQFILSSKKLLLSDSGFYLCAWSFGGTSETQYFGPGTRLLVL.

The chain has TRBV7-9 and TRBJ1-2; D is unclear. Germline V gene sequence: CDR1 SEHNR, CDR2 FQNEAQ (reference sequence). The CDR3 is 14 amino acids. Trimming shortened V by 3 bases and J by 6 bases, and 14 bases separated the two germline ends. The CDR3 loop is CASSFPGPQNGYTF. The CDR3 coding sequence is TGTGCCAGCAGCTTCCCCGGGCCCCAGAATGGCTACACCTTC. The full variable domain, rest sourced from reference TRBV7-9 and TRBJ1-2, is DTGVSQNPRHKITKRGQNVTFRCDPISEHNRLYWYRQTLGQGPEFLTYFQNEAQLEKSRLLSDRFSAERPKGSFSTLEIQRTEQGDSAMYLCASSFPGPQNGYTFGSGTRLTVV.

This clone has only one observation. The rearrangement joins TRBV6-2 or TRBV6-3 to TRBJ1-6; D gene ambiguous. Germline V lookup: CDR1 MNHEY, CDR2 SVGEGT. This CDR3 has 14 amino acids. V dropped 2 bases and J dropped 8 bases, with 10 bases sitting between them. The CDR3 region has the DNA TGTGCCAGCAGTTACGGTGGGCCCTATTCACCCCTCCACTTT. Translated, it gives CASSYGGPYSPLHF.

This rearrangement joins TRBV7-9 to TRBJ2-5; D unresolved. Trimming shortened V by 1 base and J by 7 bases, and 13 bases separated the two germline ends. The CDR3 runs 14 residues. In germline, CDR1 is SEHNR, CDR2 FQNEAQ (reference sequence). The CDR3 here is CASSLEGPEVTQYF. The CDR3 region has the DNA TGTGCCAGCAGCTTAGAAGGTCCCGAGGTGACCCAGTACTTC.

V gene TRBV11-3 combines with J gene TRBJ2-5; possible D gene TRBD2, 6 bases. Germline lookup yields CDR1 SGHNT and CDR2 YENEEA. CDR3 length: 13 amino acids. Trimming cost V 5 bases and J 1 base, with 8 bases left between them. The CDR3 nucleotides are TGTGCCAGCAGCCGACTAGGCCAAGAGACCCAGTACTTC. It translates to CASSRLGQETQYF.

The chain couples TRBV5-1 to TRBJ2-5; TRBD2 matches 7 bases. V gave up 2 bases and J gave up 5 bases; unmatched junction bases: 6. This CDR3 has 14 amino acids. Germline values: CDR1 SGHRS, CDR2 YFSETQ. The CDR3 DNA reads TGCGCCAGCAGCTTCCGCGGGGGTGGGGAGACCCAGTACTTC. Translated: CASSFRGGGETQYF.

The CDR3 loop is CASSDGGSSGNTIYF. CDR3 DNA: TGTGCCAGCAGTGATGGGGGGTCCTCTGGAAACACCATATATTTT. This rearrangement joins TRBV2 to TRBJ1-3, with D perhaps matching TRBD1 (5 bases). This CDR3 comprises 15 residues. V shed 3 bases and J shed 0 bases, with 9 bases lying between them. The germline gives CDR1 SNHLY, CDR2 FYNNEI. The full variable domain, completed using reference TRBV2 and TRBJ1-3, is EPEVTQTPSHQVTQMGQEVILRCVPISNHLYFYWYRQILGQKVEFLVSFYNNEISEKSEIFDDQFSVERPDGSNFTLKIRSTKLEDSAMYFCASSDGGSSGNTIYFGEGSWLTVV.